This T cell receptor beta chain was retrieved from a study of blood T cell repertoires in COVID-19 (dated by TCRdb to 2019 to 2021). For the wider study: The collaborator samples originated in the United States, Italy and Spain and spanned the acute and convalescent phases of COVID-19. The prospective study material was composed of cDNA or gDNA derived from T cells, B-cell-depleted T cells, or PBMCs. Deeply sampled blood TCRbeta repertoires from subjects exposed to, actively infected with, or recovered from COVID-19 were included in the dataset. The repertoires were released in a freely available public database intended as a resource for research on the immune response to SARS-CoV-2. The samples were drawn from two sources: the first 160 participants of the ongoing ImmuneRACE study, and 1,200 or so subjects contributed by 6 global collaborators. Nearly every sample came with metadata listing a de-identified subject ID, COVID-19 status, age in years and sex. Where available, HLA class I and class II types were obtained from metadata supplied by the sample provider rather than from assay-based typing. What the research found in general, with its limitations: The quantity of clinical and demographic metadata differed by source and by participant and was supplied without curation.

In this sample, this clone turned up a few times. Its antigen is still unknown. No base qualities exist here, and no much larger clone lies one base off it. The CDR3 covers 11 residues, taking in both the cysteine and the phenylalanine. The DNA shown is the 33-base CDR3, in frame from base 1. Reading the germline V gene gives CDR1 MRHNA and CDR2 SNTAGT. V lost 10 bases and J lost 1 base; the stretch between them is 7 bases long. The immunoSEQ Assay, a bias-controlled multiplex PCR, was used to amplify TCRbeta CDR3 regions from genomic DNA. As for the original processing: Within the assay, amplification of reference gene primers was used to estimate how many nucleated cells each sample contained. Sequence reads were collapsed and filtered to measure the absolute abundance of every unique TCRbeta CDR3 rearrangement. For each sample, productive Simpson clonality was calculated as the square root of Simpson's diversity index over productive rearrangements. TCRdb provides this immuneACCESS table in a form limited to in-frame rearrangements. Some clones are lacking; in checked studies, under half of them reflect an unresolved V gene, and why the rest are absent is not known. V and J calls and clone size are copied from that table; D and trimming were computed from the DNA. Counted in this sample were more than 250,000 clones; about 90% of them appeared once. 1.7% of the sample goes to the ten largest clones.

Participants in the prospective study were aged roughly 18 to 89 years, lived in 20 to 25 United States geographic areas, and enrolled through a virtual design. In the prospective study, participants were assigned to cohorts based on the clinical history participants reported in a screening survey and a study questionnaire. Mobile phlebotomists in the prospective study collected whole blood, serum and a nasopharyngeal or oropharyngeal swab from every participant. Over a 2-month period, participants in the prospective study had the option of providing additional blood draws and questionnaires. Prospective study blood samples were shipped either frozen or at room temperature before DNA extraction.

This TCR was recovered from a woman younger than 35 with acute COVID-19. Recombination joined TRBV6-4 with TRBJ1-2, with the D gene uncertain. Sequencing was done on a sample of PBMCs or T cells enriched from blood (not recorded which). This receptor has the CDR3 CATYFNYGYTF. Here is the DNA: TGTGCCACTTACTTTAACTATGGCTACACCTTC.